This TCR beta chain appears in the sequencing data of a study of blood T cell repertoires in COVID-19 (dated by TCRdb to between 2020 and 2021). Regarding the complete study: Collaborator samples came from the United States, Italy and Spain and covered acute and convalescent phases of COVID-19. The prospective study material was composed of cDNA or gDNA derived from T cells, B-cell-depleted T cells, or PBMCs. Subjects who had been exposed to COVID-19, were actively infected with it, or had recovered from it provided the deeply sampled blood TCRbeta repertoires that made up the dataset. The repertoires were made available in a free public database intended to serve as a resource for research on the immune response to SARS-CoV-2. Samples were obtained from the ongoing ImmuneRACE study (first 160 participants) and from 1,200 or so subjects provided by 6 global collaborators. A de-identified subject ID, COVID-19 status, age in years and sex were almost always included in the sample metadata. Where available, HLA class I and class II types were taken from metadata supplied by the sample provider and were not determined by assay-based typing. Study-wide findings and limitations: The quantity of clinical and demographic metadata differed by source and by participant and was supplied without curation.

Concerning this clone itself: It lacks a known antigen. It has no much larger one-base neighbor in the sample; base qualities were not kept.

Here V drops 4 bases and J drops 1 base, and the junction holds 7 bases not matched to any gene. Taken from the germline V gene, the CDR1 and CDR2 loops are MGHRA and YSYEKL. The CDR3 starts with the cysteine, ends with the phenylalanine, and has 16 residues. Of all the DNA, just the CDR3 is kept, 48 bases in frame from base 1. TCRbeta CDR3 regions were amplified from genomic DNA using the immunoSEQ Assay, a bias-controlled multiplex PCR. The source study handled its data this way. The number of nucleated cells in each sample was estimated by amplification of reference gene primers within the assay. To quantify the absolute abundance of each unique TCRbeta CDR3 rearrangement, sequence reads were collapsed and filtered. For each sample, productive Simpson clonality was calculated as the square root of Simpson's diversity index over productive rearrangements. The clones in this table, taken by TCRdb from immuneACCESS, are in-frame only. Not every clone is retained; where verified, under half of the shortfall comes from an unresolved V gene, and the cause of the rest is unknown. That table is the source of V, J and clone size, and D and trimming were worked out from the DNA. The sample data list roughly 270,000 clones, and approximately 82% of these were observed just once. The ten largest clones capture approximately 5% of the sample.

Enrolling through a virtual design, the prospective study's participants ranged in age from roughly 18 to 95 years and lived across some 22 United States geographic areas. Cohort assignment in the prospective study relied on participant-reported clinical history from a screening survey and a study questionnaire. A participant counted as exposed if, within 2 weeks of entering the study, that participant had been in contact with someone who had a PCR-confirmed or clinician-diagnosed COVID-19 case. In the prospective study, whole blood, serum and a nasopharyngeal or oropharyngeal swab were collected from each participant by mobile phlebotomists. Participants in the prospective study had the option to provide additional blood draws and questionnaires over an approximately two-month period. Before DNA extraction, prospective study blood samples were shipped either frozen or at room temperature.

Specimen: PBMCs or T cells enriched from blood (not recorded which). The clonotype was recovered from a man aged 35 to 55 who had been exposed to COVID-19. The sequence is built from TRBV4-1 and TRBJ2-5; 9 central nucleotides agree with TRBD2. The CDR3 region has the sequence CASSRGTSSRQETQYF. The DNA sequence is TGCGCCAGCAGCCGAGGGACTAGCAGCCGCCAAGAGACCCAGTACTTC.